This record looks at one TCR beta chain sequence and its context. Antigen: not known. This sample is part of a study of cytomegalovirus exposure and HLA in healthy donors. Study-wide results and limits: Based on reports, TCR beta sequences accurately predicted HLA-A and HLA-B alleles for most subjects. A missense variant in DCLRE1C was later tied to TCR beta V- and J-gene trimming. Confirmation in vitro established that a few CMV-associated chains were specific for CMV antigens.

Primers: 60 Vbeta forward and 13 Jbeta reverse. Profiling relied on immunoSEQ multiplex PCR, and the TCRdb table lists in-frame clones only, not all of them. This repertoire shows about 110,000 clones, 70% to 85% found once; its top ten account for about 4.2%. The sequenced sample was PBMCs. The sequence was collected from a woman in her 40s in good health and CMV-seropositive.

CDR3 DNA: TGTGCCACCAGCAGAGGAACGGGAATACCCTACAATGAGCAGTTCTTC. This gives the protein CATSRGTGIPYNEQFF. The chain carries TRBV15 and TRBJ2-1, with D tentatively TRBD2 (5 bases). Per germline, CDR1 LNHNV and CDR2 YYDKDF (reference sequence). This CDR3 contains 16 residues. V was trimmed by 1 base and J by 2 bases, leaving 12 bases between them.